The 30 T cell receptor beta chains given below trace back to one sample, sequenced in a study of cytomegalovirus exposure and HLA in healthy donors. It was with 60 Vbeta and 13 Jbeta primers that the PCR ran. Profiled with immunoSEQ multiplex PCR; TCRdb holds only in-frame clones, not every one. There are 85,000 to 100,000 clones in the sample; around 80% occur only once, and about 3.6% lies in the top ten. The specimen sequenced was PBMCs. The receptors shown here come from a male donor in good health and CMV-seropositive.

This clone has a single count. This chain joins TRBV15 and TRBJ1-2; possibly TRBD1 for D (6 bases). The CDR3 has 15 residues. The V and J ends lost 5 bases and 5 bases respectively, with 18 bases between them. The germline V gene has CDR1 LNHNV and CDR2 YYDKDF (reference sequence). Here the CDR3 DNA reads TGTGCCACCAGCCGCCGGCAGGGGTTGGGGTATGGCTACACCTTC. Translated, it gives CATSRRQGLGYGYTF.

The chain has TRBV2 and TRBJ1-4; 9 positions agree with TRBD1. The junction had 13 bases not matched to a gene; V was cut back by 6 bases and J by 8 bases. Germline V lookup: CDR1 SNHLY, CDR2 FYNNEI. This CDR3 is 16 amino acids long. The CDR3 sequence: CASSVSGQGLGEKLFF. The CDR3, as DNA: TGTGCCAGCAGCGTCTCCGGACAGGGGCTAGGCGAAAAACTGTTTTTT. Based on the CDR3 plus reference TRBV2 and TRBJ1-4, the full variable domain is EPEVTQTPSHQVTQMGQEVILRCVPISNHLYFYWYRQILGQKVEFLVSFYNNEISEKSEIFDDQFSVERPDGSNFTLKIRSTKLEDSAMYFCASSVSGQGLGEKLFFGSGTQLSVL.

The rearrangement links TRBV6-5 to TRBJ1-2, with D unclear. The CDR3 is made up of 14 amino acids. Between the trimmed V and J ends, which lost 4 bases and 11 bases, there was a span of 20 bases. In germline, CDR1 is MNHEY, CDR2 SVGAGI. The CDR3 DNA reads as TGTGCCAGCAGTTCTCCAGGCAAAATATCAGGATACACCTTC. Its translation is CASSSPGKISGYTF.

The rearrangement links TRBV12-5 to TRBJ1-1; D not certain. The V end lost 3 bases, the J end lost 1 base, and 6 bases lay between the germline ends. The CDR3 covers 13 residues. Germline CDR1 and CDR2: LGHNT and FRNRAP. CDR3 region: CASGLSGNTEAFF. Written as DNA, the CDR3 is TGTGCTAGTGGTTTATCGGGGAACACTGAAGCTTTCTTT.

The chain combines TRBV6-5 with TRBJ1-1; 7 nucleotides line up with TRBD1. V was clipped by 5 bases and J by 8 bases; unmatched bases: 5. This CDR3 is 12 amino acids long. Germline-derived CDR1 and CDR2 are MNHEY and SVGAGI. This CDR3 reads CASSPPTGEAFF. The CDR3 DNA reads TGTGCCAGCAGTCCGCCGACAGGGGAAGCTTTCTTT.

The rearrangement links TRBV5-1 to TRBJ1-1; TRBD1 aligns across 8 bases. CDR1 and CDR2 from the germline V gene are SGHRS and YFSETQ. The CDR3 runs to 15 residues. The V and J ends lost 3 bases and 0 bases, in that order; junction bases with no gene match: 4. The CDR3 protein is CASSWGQVMNTEAFF. The DNA for the CDR3 is TGCGCCAGCAGCTGGGGACAGGTCATGAACACTGAAGCTTTCTTT.

In DNA, the CDR3 is TGTGCCAGCAGCGTAACAGGGAAAGCCAAAAACATTCAGTACTTC. Translation gives CASSVTGKAKNIQYF. V is TRBV9 and J is TRBJ2-4; D may be TRBD1 (6 bases). The V end lost 1 base, the J end lost 0 bases, and 8 bases lay between the germline ends. This CDR3 has 15 amino acids. Germline V CDR1 and CDR2: SGDLS, YYNGEE.

This chain joins TRBV5-1 and TRBJ1-2; 7 bases match TRBD1. Germline V gives CDR1 SGHRS, CDR2 YFSETQ. The ends lost 0 bases at V and 4 bases at J; junction bases unmatched: 6. CDR3 size: 15 residues. CDR3 amino acids: CASSLEGDSFYGYTF. The CDR3 nucleotides are TGCGCCAGCAGCTTGGAAGGGGACAGCTTCTATGGCTACACCTTC.

The rearrangement joins TRBV9 to TRBJ1-4; 9 bases are shared with TRBD1. This CDR3 contains 15 residues. Trimming at V came to 3 bases and at J to 8 bases, leaving 8 bases not matched to a gene. Germline V gene data show CDR1 as SGDLS and CDR2 as YYNGEE. The CDR3 DNA reads TGTGCCAGCAGCGGGGGACAGGGAATTAACGAAAAACTGTTTTTT. The encoded protein is CASSGGQGINEKLFF.

This clone was found once. The rearrangement uses TRBV4-2 and TRBJ1-6; D may be TRBD1 (5 bases). This CDR3 region has 16 residues. V lost 0 bases to trimming and J lost 9 bases, with 15 bases between them. The germline CDR1 and CDR2 sequences are LGHNA and YNFKEQ. The chain's CDR3 is CASSQDHDSGGSPLHF. DNA of the CDR3: TGTGCCAGCAGCCAAGATCACGATTCGGGGGGTTCACCCCTCCACTTT.

The rearrangement uses TRBV9 and TRBJ2-7; TRBD2 aligns across 10 bases. The germline V gene has CDR1 SGDLS and CDR2 YYNGEE. V shed 4 bases and J 2 bases; nucleotides not matched to a gene: 3. The CDR3 spans 14 residues. Here the CDR3 DNA reads TGTGCCAGCAGCCCCCTAGCGGGGGCCTACGAGCAGTACTTC. It translates to CASSPLAGAYEQYF.

The V gene is TRBV6-5, the J gene TRBJ1-1; D uncertain. Germline V lookup: CDR1 MNHEY, CDR2 SVGAGI. V lost 2 bases to trimming and J lost 5 bases, with 15 bases between them. The CDR3 contains 15 residues. The CDR3 protein is CASSYSFRGRTEAFF. CDR3 nucleotide sequence: TGTGCCAGCAGTTACAGTTTTCGCGGGAGGACTGAAGCTTTCTTT.

This clone turned up a few times. This sequence joins TRBV14 and TRBJ1-6; tentative D call: TRBD1 (6 bases). Per germline, CDR1 SGHDN and CDR2 FVKESK. The CDR3 is 14 amino acids. V was trimmed by 3 bases and J by 9 bases, leaving 12 bases between them. The CDR3 loop is CASSQVTGSSPLHF. As DNA, the CDR3 is TGTGCCAGCAGCCAGGTGACAGGCAGTTCACCCCTCCACTTT. The complete variable domain, with remaining parts taken from reference TRBV14 and TRBJ1-6, reads EAGVTQFPSHSVIEKGQTVTLRCDPISGHDNLYWYRRVMGKEIKFLLHFVKESKQDESGMPNNRFLAERTGGTYSTLKVQPAELEDSGVYFCASSQVTGSSPLHFGNGTRLTVT.

The rearrangement joins TRBV7-2 to TRBJ2-7; the match to TRBD2 covers 9 bases. With 5 bases clipped from V and 2 bases from J, the junction kept 7 bases outside the gene matches. Looked up from germline, CDR1 is SGHTA and CDR2 is FQGNSA. The CDR3 runs 15 residues. This CDR3 is CASSIIAGDTYEQYF. The CDR3 bases are TGTGCCAGCAGCATAATAGCGGGGGACACCTACGAGCAGTACTTC.

CDR3 sequence (DNA): TGCGCCAGCAGGTCCGGACAGGGAGGAGTAACCTACGAGCAGTACTTC. It codes for CASRSGQGGVTYEQYF. The V and J genes are TRBV5-1 and TRBJ2-7, with 8 nucleotides matching TRBD1. CDR1 and CDR2 (germline): SGHRS, YFSETQ. The CDR3 totals 16 residues. Unmatched junction bases numbered 12, after V lost 5 bases and J lost 2 bases.

The V gene is TRBV18, the J gene TRBJ2-7; D uncertain. Deletions cut 1 base from V and 0 bases from J, with 10 bases between. The CDR3 spans 15 residues. Germline V gives CDR1 KGHSH, CDR2 LQKENI. This chain's CDR3 is CASSPHSDISYEQYF. The CDR3 coding sequence is TGTGCCAGCTCACCACATTCTGACATCTCCTACGAGCAGTACTTC.

This CDR3 is CASSFGGTYEQYF. CDR3 coding DNA: TGTGCCAGCAGCTTCGGGGGGACCTACGAGCAGTACTTC. This chain joins TRBV11-2 and TRBJ2-7, with 7 positions matching TRBD2. Germline values: CDR1 SGHAT, CDR2 FQNNGV. This CDR3 region has 13 residues. With 3 bases clipped from V and 2 bases from J, the junction kept 1 base outside the gene matches.

The chain combines TRBV9 with TRBJ1-2; D is unclear. V was shortened by 0 bases and J by 3 bases, with 12 bases between the two germline ends. The germline CDR1 and CDR2 sequences are SGDLS and YYNGEE. The CDR3 covers 15 residues. The CDR3 here is CASSVDTTPDYGYTF. In DNA form, the CDR3 reads TGTGCCAGCAGCGTAGATACAACCCCTGACTATGGCTACACCTTC.

The gene calls are TRBV30 and TRBJ1-4, with TRBD1 as a possible D gene (6 bases). The V gene lost 4 bases and the J gene lost 8 bases, with 8 bases spanning the gap. Germline assignment: CDR1 GTSNPN and CDR2 SVGIG (reference sequence). This CDR3 is 11 amino acids long. CDR3 sequence: CAWTGDEKLFF. The CDR3 nucleotides are TGTGCCTGGACAGGGGACGAAAAACTGTTTTTT.

This clone was detected a few times. The chain recombines TRBV4-1 with TRBJ1-3; perhaps TRBD1 as D (5 bases). This CDR3 has 17 residues. Germline CDR1 reads MGHRA; CDR2 reads YSYEKL. V was trimmed by 1 base and J by 2 bases, leaving 15 bases between them. CDR3 sequence: CASSQVEGALTGNTIYF. The CDR3 region has the DNA TGCGCCAGCAGCCAAGTCGAAGGGGCGCTAACTGGAAACACCATATATTTT.

The rearrangement joins TRBV14 to TRBJ2-3, with 9 bases aligning to TRBD2. V shed 3 bases, J shed 5 bases, and the junction held 9 bases outside the gene matches. CDR1 SGHDN and CDR2 FVKESK come from the germline V gene. The CDR3 totals 16 residues. As DNA, the CDR3 is TGTGCCAGCAGCCACTTCCCGGGACTAGCAAAAGATACGCAGTATTTT. Translated, it gives CASSHFPGLAKDTQYF.

This clone appeared a few times. The V and J genes are TRBV6-5 and TRBJ1-1; D perhaps matches TRBD1 (5 bases). Germline loops: CDR1 MNHEY, CDR2 SVGAGI. V was pared by 6 bases and J by 2 bases, with 10 bases between. The CDR3 spans 13 residues. The CDR3 sequence is CASSSDSNTEAFF. The CDR3, as DNA: TGTGCCAGCAGCTCCGACAGTAACACTGAAGCTTTCTTT.

This chain connects TRBV27 to TRBJ2-1; perhaps TRBD1 as D (6 bases). V lost 5 bases and J lost 1, with 15 bases in between. In germline, CDR1 is MNHEY, CDR2 SMNVEV (reference sequence). This CDR3 has 16 residues. The CDR3 spells CASSPPTGGSYNEQFF. The CDR3, as DNA: TGTGCCAGCAGTCCTCCGACAGGTGGGTCCTACAATGAGCAGTTCTTC.

J is TRBJ1-3 and V is TRBV19; D call uncertain. CDR1 is LNHDA, CDR2 SQIVND, per germline (reference sequence). Trimming stripped 3 bases from V and 1 base from J, with 13 bases between. The CDR3 is 16 amino acids. CDR3 coding DNA: TGTGCCAGTAGTATTCCTCCGGGGATGTCTGGAAACACCATATATTTT. This sequence encodes CASSIPPGMSGNTIYF.

The V call is TRBV2, the J call TRBJ1-4; 7 bases line up with TRBD1. This CDR3 region has 15 residues. The germline V gene encodes CDR1 SNHLY and CDR2 FYNNEI. With 5 bases clipped from V and 0 bases from J, the junction kept 3 bases outside the gene matches. CDR3 sequence reads: CASSRRGSTNEKLFF. The CDR3 region has the DNA TGTGCCAGCAGTCGCAGGGGGTCAACTAATGAAAAACTGTTTTTT.

The genes are TRBV19 and TRBJ2-1, with 8 bases fitting TRBD1. After removal of 6 bases from V and 9 bases from J, the junction contained 10 bases not matched to a gene. CDR1 and CDR2 from the germline V gene are LNHDA and SQIVND (reference sequence). The CDR3 has 14 amino acids. CDR3 coding DNA: TGTGCCAGTAGACCGGGACAGGAAGGTGGTGAGCAGTTCTTC. The encoded protein is CASRPGQEGGEQFF.

The chain links TRBV11-2 to TRBJ1-2; 7 bases match TRBD1. CDR1 and CDR2 from the germline V gene are SGHAT and FQNNGV. The CDR3 consists of 14 residues. With V trimmed by 4 bases and J by 5 bases, 7 bases remained unmatched. The chain's CDR3 is CASSSPGGWYGYTF. The CDR3, as DNA: TGTGCCAGCAGCTCACCAGGGGGATGGTATGGCTACACCTTC.

The rearrangement links TRBV13 to TRBJ2-3; 8 bases map to TRBD1. J gave up 0 bases and V 6 bases, and 2 bases lay outside the gene matches. The CDR3 spans 14 residues. Germline V gene data show CDR1 as PRHDT and CDR2 as FYEKMQ (reference sequence). CDR3 sequence (DNA): TGTGCCAGCAGGAGACAGGGGAGCACAGATACGCAGTATTTT. This codes for CASRRQGSTDTQYF.

CDR3 protein: CASSRTSGGRRETQYF. The CDR3 nucleotides are TGTGCCAGCAGCCGGACTAGCGGGGGTAGGAGAGAGACCCAGTACTTC. V usage is TRBV14 and J usage is TRBJ2-5; 13 bases are shared with TRBD2. Germline V lookup: CDR1 SGHDN, CDR2 FVKESK. The CDR3 has 16 amino acids. After removal of 4 bases from V and 4 bases from J, the junction contained 6 bases not matched to a gene.

The chain is built from TRBV7-8 and TRBJ1-1, with TRBD1 matching over 7 bases. The V gene end was trimmed by 5 bases and the J gene end by 3 bases; junction bases not matched to a gene: 9. Germline CDR1 SGHVS, CDR2 FQNEAQ. There are 15 residues in the CDR3. The CDR3 loop is CASSPQQGLDTEAFF. CDR3 in DNA: TGTGCCAGCAGCCCCCAACAGGGGTTGGACACTGAAGCTTTCTTT.